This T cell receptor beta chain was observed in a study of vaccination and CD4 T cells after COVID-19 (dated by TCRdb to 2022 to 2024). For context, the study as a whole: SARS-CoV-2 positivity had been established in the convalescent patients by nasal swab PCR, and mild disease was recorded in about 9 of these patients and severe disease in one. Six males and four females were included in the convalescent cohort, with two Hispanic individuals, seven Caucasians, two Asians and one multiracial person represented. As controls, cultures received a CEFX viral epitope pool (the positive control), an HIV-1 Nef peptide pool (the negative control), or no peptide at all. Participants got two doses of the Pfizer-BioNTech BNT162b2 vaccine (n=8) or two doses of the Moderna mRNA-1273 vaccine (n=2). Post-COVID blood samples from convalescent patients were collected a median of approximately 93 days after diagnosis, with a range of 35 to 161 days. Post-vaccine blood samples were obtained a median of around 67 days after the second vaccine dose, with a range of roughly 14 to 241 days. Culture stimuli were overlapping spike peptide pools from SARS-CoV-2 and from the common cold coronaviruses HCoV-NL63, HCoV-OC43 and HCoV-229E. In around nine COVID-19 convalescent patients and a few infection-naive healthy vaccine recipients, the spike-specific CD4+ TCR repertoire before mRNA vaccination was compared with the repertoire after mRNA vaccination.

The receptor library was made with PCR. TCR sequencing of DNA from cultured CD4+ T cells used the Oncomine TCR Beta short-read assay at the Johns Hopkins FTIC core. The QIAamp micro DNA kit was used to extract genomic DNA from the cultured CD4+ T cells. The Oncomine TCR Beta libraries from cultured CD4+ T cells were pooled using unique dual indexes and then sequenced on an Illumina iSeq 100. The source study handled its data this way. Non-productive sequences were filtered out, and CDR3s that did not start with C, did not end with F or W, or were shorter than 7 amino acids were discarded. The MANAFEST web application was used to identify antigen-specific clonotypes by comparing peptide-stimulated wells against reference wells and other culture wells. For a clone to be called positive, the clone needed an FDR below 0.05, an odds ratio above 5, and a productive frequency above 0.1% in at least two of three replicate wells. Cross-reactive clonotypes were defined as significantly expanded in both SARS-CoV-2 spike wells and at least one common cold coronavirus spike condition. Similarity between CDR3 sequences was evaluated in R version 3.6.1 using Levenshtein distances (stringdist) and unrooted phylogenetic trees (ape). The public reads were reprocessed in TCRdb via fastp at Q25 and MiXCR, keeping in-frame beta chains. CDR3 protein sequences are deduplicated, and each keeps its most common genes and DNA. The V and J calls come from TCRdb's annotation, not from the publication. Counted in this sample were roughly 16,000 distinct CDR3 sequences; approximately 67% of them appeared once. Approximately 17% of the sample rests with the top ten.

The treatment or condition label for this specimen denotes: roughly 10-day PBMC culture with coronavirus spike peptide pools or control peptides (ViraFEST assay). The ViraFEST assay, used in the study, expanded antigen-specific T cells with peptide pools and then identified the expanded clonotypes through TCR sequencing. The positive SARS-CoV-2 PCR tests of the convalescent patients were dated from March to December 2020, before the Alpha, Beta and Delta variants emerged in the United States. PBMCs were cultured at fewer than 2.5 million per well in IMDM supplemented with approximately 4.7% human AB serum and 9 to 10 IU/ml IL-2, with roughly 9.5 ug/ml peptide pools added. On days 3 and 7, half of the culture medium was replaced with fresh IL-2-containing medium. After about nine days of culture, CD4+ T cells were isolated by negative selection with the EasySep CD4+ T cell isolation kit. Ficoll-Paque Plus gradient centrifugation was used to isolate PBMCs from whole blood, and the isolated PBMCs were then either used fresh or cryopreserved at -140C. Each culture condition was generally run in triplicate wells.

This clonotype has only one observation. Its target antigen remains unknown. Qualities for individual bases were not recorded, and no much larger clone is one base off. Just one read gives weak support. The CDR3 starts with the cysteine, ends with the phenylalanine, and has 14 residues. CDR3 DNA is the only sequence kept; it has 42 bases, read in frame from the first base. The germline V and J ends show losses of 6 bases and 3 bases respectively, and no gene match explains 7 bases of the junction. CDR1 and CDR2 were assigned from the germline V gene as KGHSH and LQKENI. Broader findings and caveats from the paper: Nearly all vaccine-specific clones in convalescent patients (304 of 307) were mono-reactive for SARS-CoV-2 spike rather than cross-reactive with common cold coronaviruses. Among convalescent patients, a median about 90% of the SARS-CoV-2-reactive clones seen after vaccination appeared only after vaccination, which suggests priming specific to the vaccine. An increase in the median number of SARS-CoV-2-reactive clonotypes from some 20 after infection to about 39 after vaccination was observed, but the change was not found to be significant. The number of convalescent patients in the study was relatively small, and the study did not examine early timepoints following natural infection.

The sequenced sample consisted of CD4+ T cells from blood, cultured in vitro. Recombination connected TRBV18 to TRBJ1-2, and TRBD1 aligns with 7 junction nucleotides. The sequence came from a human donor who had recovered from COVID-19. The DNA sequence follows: TGTGCCAGCTCTTTCGGACAGGAATACTATGGCTACACCTTC. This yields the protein CASSFGQEYYGYTF.